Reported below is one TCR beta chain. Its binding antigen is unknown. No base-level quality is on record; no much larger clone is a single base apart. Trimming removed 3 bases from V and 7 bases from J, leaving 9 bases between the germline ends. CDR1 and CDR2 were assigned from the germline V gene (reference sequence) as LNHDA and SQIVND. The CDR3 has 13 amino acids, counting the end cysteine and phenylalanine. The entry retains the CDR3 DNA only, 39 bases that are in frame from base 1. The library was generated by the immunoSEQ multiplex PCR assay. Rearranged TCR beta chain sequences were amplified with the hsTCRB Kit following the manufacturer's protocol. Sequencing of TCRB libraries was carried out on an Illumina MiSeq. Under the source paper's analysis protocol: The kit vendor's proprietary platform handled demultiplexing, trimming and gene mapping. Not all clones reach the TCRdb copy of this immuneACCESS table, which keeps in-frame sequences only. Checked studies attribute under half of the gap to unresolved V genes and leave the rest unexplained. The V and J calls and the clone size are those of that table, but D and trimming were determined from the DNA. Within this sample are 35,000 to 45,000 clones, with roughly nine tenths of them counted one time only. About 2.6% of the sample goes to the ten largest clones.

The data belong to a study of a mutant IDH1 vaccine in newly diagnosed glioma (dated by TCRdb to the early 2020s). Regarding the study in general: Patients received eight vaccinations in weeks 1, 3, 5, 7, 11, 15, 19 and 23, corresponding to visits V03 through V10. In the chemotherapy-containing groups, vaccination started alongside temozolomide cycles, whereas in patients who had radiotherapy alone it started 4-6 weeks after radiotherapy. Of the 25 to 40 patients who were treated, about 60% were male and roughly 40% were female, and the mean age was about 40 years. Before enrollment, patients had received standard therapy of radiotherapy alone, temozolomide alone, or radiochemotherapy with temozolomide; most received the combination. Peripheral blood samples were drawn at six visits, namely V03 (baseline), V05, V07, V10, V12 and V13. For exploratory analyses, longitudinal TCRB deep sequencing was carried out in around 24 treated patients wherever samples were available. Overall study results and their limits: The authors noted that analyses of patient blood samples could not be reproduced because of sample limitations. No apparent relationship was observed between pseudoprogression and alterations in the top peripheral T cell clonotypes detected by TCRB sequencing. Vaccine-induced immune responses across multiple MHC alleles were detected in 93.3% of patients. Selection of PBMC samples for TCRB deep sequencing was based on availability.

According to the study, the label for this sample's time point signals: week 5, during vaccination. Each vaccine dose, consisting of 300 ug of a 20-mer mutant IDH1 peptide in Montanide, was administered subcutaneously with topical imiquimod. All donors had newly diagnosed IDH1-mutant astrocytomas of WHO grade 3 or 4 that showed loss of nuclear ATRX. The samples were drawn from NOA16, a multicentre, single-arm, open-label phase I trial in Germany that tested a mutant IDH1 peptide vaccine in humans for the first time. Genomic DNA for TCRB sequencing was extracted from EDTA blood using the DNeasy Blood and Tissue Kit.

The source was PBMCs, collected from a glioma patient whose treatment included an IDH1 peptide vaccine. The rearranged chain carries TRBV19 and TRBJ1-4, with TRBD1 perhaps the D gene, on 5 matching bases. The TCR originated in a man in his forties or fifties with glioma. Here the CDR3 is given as CASSMGEIEKLFF. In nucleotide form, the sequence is TGTGCCAGTAGTATGGGGGAGATTGAAAAACTGTTTTTT.